This is a list of T cell receptor beta chains from one sample in a study of early T cells in non-severe SARS-CoV-2 infection. Each CDR3 protein gets one entry after TCRdb re-called the 5' RACE reads with MiXCR. This sample has 30,000 to 35,000 distinct CDR3 sequences, with 4.7% found just once. Material for sequencing was whole blood. These receptors were taken from an adult who was a healthcare worker with PCR-confirmed SARS-CoV-2 infection or an uninfected control (not recorded which). CDR3s include the opening cysteine and the closing phenylalanine or tryptophan. The D gene is left open where the match is weak. Expanded clones get a size class; other rows say once, few or many, or leave the size out.

TGCGCCAGCAGCCAAGGGGCAGCGAAACACCAAGAGACCCAGTACTTC CASSQGAAKHQETQYF TRBV4-1 many TRBJ2-5 -
TGTGCCAGCACCAAACGGGACAGGGGCGCTATAAGCACAGATACGCAGTATTTT CASTKRDRGAISTDTQYF TRBV21-1 many TRBJ2-3 -
TGCAGTGCTTCTGGACAGAAATTGGAACTGTTTTTT CSASGQKLELFF TRBV20-1 medium-sized TRBJ1-4 -
TGTGCCTGGAGTCCAGTTGGACAGGGCGGGAATCAGCCCCAGCATTTT CAWSPVGQGGNQPQHF TRBV30 many TRBJ1-5 TRBD1
TGTGCCAGCAGCGTCGGGGGGGCTGAGACCCAGTACTTC CASSVGGAETQYF TRBV7-2 many TRBJ2-5 TRBD2
TGCAGTGCTTATCCCGGGACAGGGGCCACCGGGGAGCTGTTTTTT CSAYPGTGATGELFF TRBV20-1 many TRBJ2-2 TRBD1
TGTGCCAGCTCACCACCTTCGTCAGGAAATCAGCCCCAGCATTTT CASSPPSSGNQPQHF TRBV18 many TRBJ1-5 -
TGTGCCAGCAGTTTAGGGTATTCGGGGAACACTGAAGCTTTCTTT CASSLGYSGNTEAFF TRBV28 many TRBJ1-1 -
TGTGCCACGATGCGGGTAGCCGGCGAAGATACGCAGTATTTT CATMRVAGEDTQYF TRBV28 - TRBJ2-3 -
TGTGCCAGCAGCTCTGGGCGGGACTATGGCTACACCTTC CASSSGRDYGYTF TRBV7-3 medium-sized TRBJ1-2 -
TGTGCCAGCGGGTTCTCCTACGAGCAGTACTTC CASGFSYEQYF TRBV6-6 - TRBJ2-7 -
TGTGCCAGCAGAGAAAGCGGGGGGGTCAAGGAGACCCAGTACTTC CASRESGGVKETQYF TRBV12-3/TRBV12-4 many TRBJ2-5 TRBD2
TGTGCCAGCAGTCCGACAGGGGATGGGTCCTACGAGCAGTACTTC CASSPTGDGSYEQYF TRBV7-2 many TRBJ2-7 TRBD1
TGTGCCACCAGAGAGGGAGGAATCTACGAGCAGTACTTC CATREGGIYEQYF TRBV15 many TRBJ2-7 -
TGCGCCAGCAGCCAAACAGGGGGCAGGTACGAGCAGTACTTC CASSQTGGRYEQYF TRBV5-1 many TRBJ2-7 TRBD1
TGTGCCAGCAGCTTGGGACTAGCGGGGGTCGGTGAGCAGTTCTTC CASSLGLAGVGEQFF TRBV5-5 many TRBJ2-1 TRBD2
TGTGCCAGCTCACGGGCCTCGGAGACCCAGTACTTC CASSRASETQYF TRBV18 few TRBJ2-5 -
TGTGCCAGCAGTCTAACGGACAGGGACAATGAGCAGTTCTTC CASSLTDRDNEQFF TRBV28 - TRBJ2-1 TRBD1
TGTGCCTGGAGTGAAACACCCGAGGGTTCACCCCTCCACTTT CAWSETPEGSPLHF TRBV30 many TRBJ1-6 -
TGTGCCAGCAGCTCGGATAGTTACACCTACGAGCAGTACTTC CASSSDSYTYEQYF TRBV7-3 - TRBJ2-7 -
TGTGCCAGCAAGCACCGCTACGAGCAGTACTTC CASKHRYEQYF TRBV2 few TRBJ2-7 -
TGTGCCATCAGTGGTCTTAGCGGGCCCGGCCAAGAGACCCAGTACTTC CAISGLSGPGQETQYF TRBV10-3 few TRBJ2-5 TRBD2
TGCAGTGCTAGATCCACCGGAACCGGGGAGCTGTTTTTT CSARSTGTGELFF TRBV20-1 many TRBJ2-2 -
TGTGCCAGTAGCCCCAGGACAGGGCGCTATGGCTACACCTTC CASSPRTGRYGYTF TRBV19 many TRBJ1-2 TRBD1
TGTGCCACCGATTCGGGCCTTTCCTATGGCTACACCTTC CATDSGLSYGYTF TRBV24-1 - TRBJ1-2 -
TGTGCCAGCAGAGTTCCGGGACAGGGGATGACACCCCTCCACTTT CASRVPGQGMTPLHF TRBV7-9 many TRBJ1-6 TRBD1
TGTGCCAGCAGCCCTGCTGGTGTCACCGGGGAGCTGTTTTTT CASSPAGVTGELFF TRBV9 - TRBJ2-2 -
TGTGCCAGCAGTACACTCCGGGACAGCAATCAGCCCCAGCATTTT CASSTLRDSNQPQHF TRBV6-6 many TRBJ1-5 -
TGTGCCAGCAGCTTCCCCAGGGAACTCGGGGCTGGAAACACCATATATTTT CASSFPRELGAGNTIYF TRBV11-2 many TRBJ1-3 -
TGTGCCAGCAACACCCTCGGGGGCCCCACTGAAGCTTTCTTT CASNTLGGPTEAFF TRBV13 many TRBJ1-1 -
TGCGCCAGCAGGTCCGAGAACACCGGGGAGCTGTTTTTT CASRSENTGELFF TRBV10-1 many TRBJ2-2 -
TGTGCCAGCAGTTACGGGCAGGTATCCGGGGAGCTGTTTTTT CASSYGQVSGELFF TRBV6-5 many TRBJ2-2 -
TGTGCCAGCTCACCCATCCGGGACAGCTACACAGATACGCAGTATTTT CASSPIRDSYTDTQYF TRBV18 - TRBJ2-3 TRBD1
TGTGCCATCAGTGTACAGGGGGCGAGGCAGCCCCAGCATTTT CAISVQGARQPQHF TRBV10-3 many TRBJ1-5 TRBD1
TGTGCCAGCAGCTTAGGTAGGGGGCTTGGAGAGCCCCAGCATTTT CASSLGRGLGEPQHF TRBV7-2 - TRBJ1-5 TRBD1
TGTGCCAGCAGCGCCCGGGACAGCTCCCTAAGTGGGGAGCTGTTTTTT CASSARDSSLSGELFF TRBV7-2 many TRBJ2-2 TRBD1
TGTGCCAGCAGCCCAGGACAGGCCTACTCTGGGGCCAACGTCCTGACTTTC CASSPGQAYSGANVLTF TRBV6-5 many TRBJ2-6 TRBD1
TGTGCCAGCAGCCCGAGGGACAGGGGGCATTACGAGCAGTACTTC CASSPRDRGHYEQYF TRBV27 many TRBJ2-7 TRBD1
TGCAGCGCTGAGACAGGGGTGGGCACTGAAGCTTTCTTT CSAETGVGTEAFF TRBV29-1 few TRBJ1-1 TRBD1
TGTGCCAGCAGCTCGCTGTTTTCACAGGGACGAGCCAAAAACATTCAGTACTTC CASSSLFSQGRAKNIQYF TRBV7-8 few TRBJ2-4 -
TGCAGTGCTAGAGCCCCGGGAGGGAGCAACACTGAAGCTTTCTTT CSARAPGGSNTEAFF TRBV20-1 many TRBJ1-1 -
TGCAGTGCTAACGAGGGGGATGGCACAGATACGCAGTATTTT CSANEGDGTDTQYF TRBV20-1 many TRBJ2-3 -
TGTGCCACCAGTGATTTGCCTCCAAAGCCCCAGCATTTT CATSDLPPKPQHF TRBV24-1 many TRBJ1-5 -
TGTGCCAGCAGCTTTTACCAGGTTTATGGCTACACCTTC CASSFYQVYGYTF TRBV7-3 many TRBJ1-2 -
TGTGCCAGCAGAGAAAGGGTCACCGGGGAGCTGTTTTTT CASRERVTGELFF TRBV2 many TRBJ2-2 -
TGCGCCAGCAGCTTGAACAGGGCACAAGAGACCCAGTACTTC CASSLNRAQETQYF TRBV5-1 - TRBJ2-5 -
TGCAGCGTAGAAAACTACAATGAGCAGTTCTTC CSVENYNEQFF TRBV29-1 - TRBJ2-1 -
TGTGCCACCAGTGGACAGTCCTACGAGCAGTACTTC CATSGQSYEQYF TRBV15 many TRBJ2-7 -
TGTGCCAGCAGTTACTCCCGTTGGGGCAGGAACACTGAAGCTTTCTTT CASSYSRWGRNTEAFF TRBV6-5 many TRBJ1-1 -
TGTGCCAGCAGCTCGAAGCGACAGACCTACAATGAGCAGTTCTTC CASSSKRQTYNEQFF TRBV5-8 many TRBJ2-1 -